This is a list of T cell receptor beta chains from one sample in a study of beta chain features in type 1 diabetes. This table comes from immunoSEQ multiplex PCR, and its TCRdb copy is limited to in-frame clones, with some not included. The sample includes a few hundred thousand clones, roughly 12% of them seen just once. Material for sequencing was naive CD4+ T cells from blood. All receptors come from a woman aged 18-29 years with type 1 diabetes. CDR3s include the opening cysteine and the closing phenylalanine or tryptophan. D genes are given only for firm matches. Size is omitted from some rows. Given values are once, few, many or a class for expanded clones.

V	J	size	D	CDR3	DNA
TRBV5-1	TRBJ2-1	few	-	CASSLAADRHNEQFF	TGCGCCAGCAGCTTGGCGGCGGACAGACACAATGAGCAGTTCTTC
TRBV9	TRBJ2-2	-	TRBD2	CASSVALAGESGELFF	TGTGCCAGCAGCGTAGCCCTAGCGGGAGAGTCTGGGGAGCTGTTTTTT
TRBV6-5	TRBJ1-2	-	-	CASSYGPEYGYTF	TGTGCCAGCAGTTACGGCCCAGAATATGGCTACACCTTC
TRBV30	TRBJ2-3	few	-	CAWIRRQGLTRDTQYF	TGTGCCTGGATCCGCCGGCAGGGTCTAACTCGGGATACGCAGTATTTT
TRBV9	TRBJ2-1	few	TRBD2	CASSGSPGTSGRLAYNEQFF	TGTGCCAGCAGCGGAAGCCCCGGGACTAGCGGGAGACTAGCCTACAATGAGCAGTTCTTC
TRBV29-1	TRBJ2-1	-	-	CSVVQRSNLRQSSYNEQFF	TGCAGCGTTGTTCAGCGTTCTAATTTAAGGCAGAGCTCCTACAATGAGCAGTTCTTC
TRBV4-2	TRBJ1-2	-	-	CASSQEPGSNYGYTF	TGTGCCAGCAGCCAAGAACCAGGGTCGAACTATGGCTACACCTTC
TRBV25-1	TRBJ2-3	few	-	CASSERYGGDTQYF	TGTGCCAGCAGTGAGAGGTACGGGGGAGATACGCAGTATTTT
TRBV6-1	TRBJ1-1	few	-	CASRDPGLTEAFF	TGTGCCAGCAGGGACCCAGGGCTCACTGAAGCTTTCTTT
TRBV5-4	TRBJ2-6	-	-	CASSLHRLAGANVLTF	TGTGCCAGCAGCTTGCACAGGCTAGCGGGGGCCAACGTCCTGACTTTC
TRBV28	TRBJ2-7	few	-	CASRPGQPREQYF	TGTGCCAGCAGACCCGGACAGCCGCGAGAGCAGTACTTC
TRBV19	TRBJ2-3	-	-	CASSAVAGPDTQYF	TGTGCCAGTAGTGCGGTAGCTGGTCCCGATACGCAGTATTTT
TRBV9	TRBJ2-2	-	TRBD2	CASSLDFGGLNTGELFF	TGTGCCAGCAGCCTCGATTTCGGGGGACTAAACACCGGGGAGCTGTTTTTT
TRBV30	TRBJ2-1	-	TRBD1	CAWSVGTGAASYNEQFF	TGTGCCTGGAGTGTAGGGACAGGGGCTGCCTCCTACAATGAGCAGTTCTTC
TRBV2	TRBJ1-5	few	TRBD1	CASSVARQGVRGPQHF	TGTGCCAGCAGTGTCGCCCGACAGGGAGTCCGAGGGCCCCAGCATTTT
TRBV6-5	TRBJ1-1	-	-	CASSYSLGQNTEAFF	TGTGCCAGCAGTTACTCGTTGGGACAGAACACTGAAGCTTTCTTT
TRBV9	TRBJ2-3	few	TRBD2	CASSPSGFRTDTQYF	TGTGCCAGCAGTCCTAGCGGGTTCCGCACAGATACGCAGTATTTT
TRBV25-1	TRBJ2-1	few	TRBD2	CASSEAGGVNEQFF	TGTGCCAGCAGTGAAGCGGGAGGGGTGAATGAGCAGTTCTTC
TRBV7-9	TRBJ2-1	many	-	CASSPRVASSYNEQFF	TGTGCCAGCAGCCCCCGAGTCGCGAGCTCCTACAATGAGCAGTTCTTC
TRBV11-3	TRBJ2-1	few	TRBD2	CASSLGLAENNEQFF	TGTGCCAGCAGCTTGGGACTAGCGGAAAACAATGAGCAGTTCTTC
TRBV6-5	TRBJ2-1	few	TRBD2	CASRGLAGYNEQFF	TGTGCCAGCAGGGGGCTAGCGGGATACAATGAGCAGTTCTTC
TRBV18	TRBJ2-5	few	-	CASSPRGGQETQYF	TGTGCCAGCTCACCACGGGGCGGCCAAGAGACCCAGTACTTC
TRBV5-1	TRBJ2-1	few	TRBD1	CASSLAPRQGNNEQFF	TGCGCCAGCAGCTTAGCCCCGCGACAGGGAAACAATGAGCAGTTCTTC
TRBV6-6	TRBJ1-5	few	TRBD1	CASSYGTGDNQPQHF	TGTGCCAGCAGTTACGGGACAGGGGACAATCAGCCCCAGCATTTT
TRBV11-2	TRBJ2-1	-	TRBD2	CASSVSGGGNEQFF	TGTGCCAGCAGCGTATCGGGCGGGGGGAATGAGCAGTTCTTC
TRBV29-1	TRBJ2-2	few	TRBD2	CSGVTSGSGTGELFF	TGCAGCGGCGTGACTAGCGGGAGTGGCACCGGGGAGCTGTTTTTT
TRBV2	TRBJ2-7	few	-	CASSGSGKSYEQYF	TGTGCCAGCAGTGGATCAGGGAAGTCCTACGAGCAGTACTTC
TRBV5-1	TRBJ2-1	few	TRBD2	CASSLAGLAGGSSYNEQFF	TGCGCCAGCAGCTTGGCGGGACTAGCGGGAGGGAGCTCCTACAATGAGCAGTTCTTC
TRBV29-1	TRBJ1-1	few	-	CSSYRVEGTEAFF	TGCAGCTCCTACAGGGTAGAGGGCACTGAAGCTTTCTTT
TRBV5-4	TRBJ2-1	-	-	CASSLNPSLYNEQFF	TGTGCCAGCAGCTTGAACCCTAGCTTGTACAATGAGCAGTTCTTC
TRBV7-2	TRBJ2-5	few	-	CASSTAETQYF	TGTGCCAGCAGCACAGCAGAGACCCAGTACTTC
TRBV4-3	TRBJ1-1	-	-	CASSQEAGNTEAFF	TGCGCCAGCAGCCAAGAAGCCGGGAACACTGAAGCTTTCTTT
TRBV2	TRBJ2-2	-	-	CASREQDSVAGELFF	TGTGCCAGCAGAGAACAGGACAGTGTCGCCGGGGAGCTGTTTTTT
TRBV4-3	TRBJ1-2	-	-	CASSQDNSASGGGYGYTF	TGCGCCAGCAGCCAAGATAATTCCGCATCCGGAGGAGGTTATGGCTACACCTTC
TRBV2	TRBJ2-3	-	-	CASSREATDTQYF	TGTGCCAGCAGCCGCGAAGCTACAGATACGCAGTATTTT
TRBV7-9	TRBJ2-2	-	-	CASSLVSWYNTGELFF	TGTGCCAGCAGCTTAGTTAGCTGGTATAACACCGGGGAGCTGTTTTTT
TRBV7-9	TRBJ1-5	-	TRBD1	CASSLAPAGGNQPQHF	TGTGCCAGCAGCTTAGCACCGGCAGGGGGGAATCAGCCCCAGCATTTT
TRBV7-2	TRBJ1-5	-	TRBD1	CASSHGTGPNQPQHF	TGTGCCAGCAGCCACGGGACAGGGCCTAATCAGCCCCAGCATTTT
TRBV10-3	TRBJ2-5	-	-	CAISGAQETQYF	TGTGCCATCAGTGGGGCCCAAGAGACCCAGTACTTC
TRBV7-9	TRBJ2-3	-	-	CASSLFAGIDTQYF	TGTGCCAGCAGCTTATTTGCAGGAATAGATACGCAGTATTTT
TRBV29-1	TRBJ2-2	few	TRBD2	CSVGLGGGELFF	TGCAGCGTGGGACTAGGCGGCGGGGAGCTGTTTTTT
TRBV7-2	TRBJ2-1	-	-	CASSRRHMSGAGNEQFF	TGTGCCAGCAGCCGTCGCCACATGTCGGGAGCTGGTAATGAGCAGTTCTTC
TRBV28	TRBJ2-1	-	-	CASSPPIDNEQFF	TGTGCCAGCAGCCCTCCTATCGACAATGAGCAGTTCTTC
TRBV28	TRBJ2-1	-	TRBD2	CASQASGRSWNEQFF	TGTGCCAGCCAAGCTAGCGGGAGAAGTTGGAATGAGCAGTTCTTC
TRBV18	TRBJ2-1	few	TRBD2	CASSPRAGGNNEQFF	TGTGCCAGCTCACCGAGGGCGGGAGGGAACAATGAGCAGTTCTTC
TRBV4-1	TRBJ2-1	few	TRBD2	CASSQGGLAGGIVNEQFF	TGCGCCAGCAGCCAAGGTGGACTAGCGGGAGGAATCGTCAATGAGCAGTTCTTC
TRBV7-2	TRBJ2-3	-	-	CASSYTDTQYF	TGTGCCAGCAGTTACACAGATACGCAGTATTTT
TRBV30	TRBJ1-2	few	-	CAWSQRGGAGYGYTF	TGTGCCTGGAGCCAACGTGGGGGGGCGGGGTATGGCTACACCTTC
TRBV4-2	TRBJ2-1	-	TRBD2	CASSREGGWGTSGSYNEQFF	TGTGCCAGCAGCCGAGAAGGGGGTTGGGGGACTAGCGGCTCCTACAATGAGCAGTTCTTC
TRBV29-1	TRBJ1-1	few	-	CSVAPRMNTEAFF	TGCAGCGTTGCTCCCAGGATGAACACTGAAGCTTTCTTT
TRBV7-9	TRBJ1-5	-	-	CASSPGASDQPQHF	TGTGCCAGCAGTCCAGGGGCGTCGGATCAGCCCCAGCATTTT
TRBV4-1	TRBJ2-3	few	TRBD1	CASSTTGTGSTDTQYF	TGCGCCAGCAGCACCACCGGGACAGGTAGCACAGATACGCAGTATTTT
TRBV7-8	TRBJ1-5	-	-	CASSLQRDNQPQHF	TGTGCCAGCAGCTTACAAAGAGACAATCAGCCCCAGCATTTT